This section outlines one TCR beta chain sequence together with its context. Vbeta (60) and Jbeta (13) primers were used in the PCR. Using immunoSEQ multiplex PCR, the repertoire was profiled, and TCRdb retains in-frame clones only, with some absent. The sample has roughly 190,000 clones; over 65% are singletons. The data derive from a study of cytomegalovirus exposure and HLA in healthy donors. The germline CDR1 and CDR2 sequences are SGHRS and YFSETQ. The CDR3 has 13 amino acids. Trimming removed 4 bases at V and 3 bases at J, with 11 bases between. The sequence derives from a man aged 40-49 years in good health and CMV-seropositive. Sequenced material: PBMCs. V is TRBV5-1 and J is TRBJ2-7, with D perhaps matching TRBD1 (6 bases). This CDR3 is CASSGGHLYEQYF. CDR3 nucleotide sequence: TGCGCCAGCAGCGGGGGACACCTCTACGAGCAGTACTTC.